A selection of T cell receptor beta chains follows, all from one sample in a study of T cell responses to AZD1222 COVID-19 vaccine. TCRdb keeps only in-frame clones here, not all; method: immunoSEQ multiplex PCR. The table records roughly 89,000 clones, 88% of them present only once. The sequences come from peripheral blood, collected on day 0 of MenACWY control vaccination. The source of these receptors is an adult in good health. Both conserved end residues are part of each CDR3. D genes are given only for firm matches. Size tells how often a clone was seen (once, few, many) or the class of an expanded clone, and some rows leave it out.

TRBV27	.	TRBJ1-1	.	CASSLQDSTEAFF	TGTGCCAGCAGTTTACAGGACAGCACTGAAGCTTTCTTT
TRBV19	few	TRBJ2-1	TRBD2	CASSIVASGYNEQFF	TGTGCCAGTAGTATCGTGGCTAGCGGATACAATGAGCAGTTCTTC
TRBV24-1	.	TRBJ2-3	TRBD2	CATSESGTSGRIPSTDTQYF	TGTGCCACCAGTGAATCCGGGACTAGCGGGCGGATACCTAGCACAGATACGCAGTATTTT
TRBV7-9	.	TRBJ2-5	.	CASSLRLDQETQYF	TGTGCCAGCAGCTTACGACTAGACCAAGAGACCCAGTACTTC
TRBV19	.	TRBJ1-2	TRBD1	CASRETGTYYGYTF	TGTGCCAGTAGGGAGACAGGGACGTACTATGGCTACACCTTC
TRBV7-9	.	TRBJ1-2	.	CASSQNVLRTVPHSYGYTF	TGTGCCAGCAGCCAGAATGTGTTGAGGACAGTCCCTCATTCTTATGGCTACACCTTC
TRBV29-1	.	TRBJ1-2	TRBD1	CSVGQGTVGPNYGYTF	TGCAGCGTTGGGCAAGGGACAGTCGGTCCTAACTATGGCTACACCTTC
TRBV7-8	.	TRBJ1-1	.	CASSGTQRHTEAFF	TGTGCCAGCAGCGGAACACAGAGGCACACTGAAGCTTTCTTT
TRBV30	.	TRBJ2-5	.	CAWSVGIYGETQYF	TGTGCCTGGAGTGTGGGGATATATGGAGAGACCCAGTACTTC
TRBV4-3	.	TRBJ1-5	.	CASSQDRGAGNQPQHF	TGCGCCAGCAGCCAAGATCGGGGGGCAGGCAATCAGCCCCAGCATTTT